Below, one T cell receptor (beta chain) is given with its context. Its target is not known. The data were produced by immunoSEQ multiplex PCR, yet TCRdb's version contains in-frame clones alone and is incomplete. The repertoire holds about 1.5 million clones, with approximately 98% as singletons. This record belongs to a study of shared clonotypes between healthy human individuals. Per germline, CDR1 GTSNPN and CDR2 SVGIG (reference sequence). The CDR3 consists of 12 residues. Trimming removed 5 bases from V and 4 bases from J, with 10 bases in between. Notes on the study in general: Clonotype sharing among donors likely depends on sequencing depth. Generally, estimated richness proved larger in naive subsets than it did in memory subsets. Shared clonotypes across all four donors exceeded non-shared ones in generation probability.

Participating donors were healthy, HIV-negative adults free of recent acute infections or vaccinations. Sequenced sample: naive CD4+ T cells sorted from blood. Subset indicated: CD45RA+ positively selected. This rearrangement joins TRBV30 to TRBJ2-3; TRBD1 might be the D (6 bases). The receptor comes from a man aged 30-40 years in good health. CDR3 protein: CAWGWTADTQYF. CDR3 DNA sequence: TGTGCCTGGGGATGGACAGCAGATACGCAGTATTTT.